What follows describes a single T cell receptor beta chain. Its antigen is unknown. Researchers took RNA transcripts and amplified the TCR beta CDR3 regions from them. The HTBI set primed first-round TCR CDR3 RT-PCR. TCRdb itself ran the multiplex PCR reads through MiXCR, one entry per CDR3 protein. The table has a few hundred thousand distinct CDR3 sequences, roughly a sixth seen once. The data stem from a study of T cells in Graves' hyperthyroidism and ophthalmopathy. Findings of the study overall: For ophthalmopathy, model prediction preceded onset by a median roughly 6.5 months.

Source material: blood. The source of this sequence is a woman between 18 and 29 years old with Graves' ophthalmopathy.

CDR3 residues: CASSLIPGLVYEQFF. CDR3 sequence (DNA): TGTGCCAGCAGCCTAATACCGGGACTAGTCTATGAGCAGTTCTTC. V is TRBV14 and J is TRBJ2-1; 8 positions match TRBD2. Germline CDR1 reads SGHDN; CDR2 reads FVKESK. The V segment lost 4 bases and the J segment 8 bases; nucleotides outside the gene matches: 10. There are 15 residues in the CDR3.